This is a list of T cell receptor beta chains from one sample in a study of blood T cells in healthy people across ages. MiXCR, applied by TCRdb to the 5' RACE reads, yields one record per CDR3 protein. The table includes 1.5 million or so distinct CDR3 sequences, around two fifths detected once. What was sequenced was blood. The receptors were sampled from a woman between 18 and 29 years old in good health. The CDR3 runs from the conserved cysteine through the conserved F or W. A D gene is named only where the DNA matches it firmly. Clone size is given for some rows only: seen once, a few or many times, or a class if the clone is expanded.

v_call,d_call,cdr3_length,clone_size,j_call,cdr3_nt,cdr3_aa
TRBV9,.,14,.,TRBJ2-6,TGTGCCAGCAGCAAGATAGGGGGGGCCAACGTCCTGACTTTC,CASSKIGGANVLTF
TRBV11-3,.,16,.,TRBJ2-3,TGTGCCAGCAGCGCCGGCGGCGGACTTAGCACAGATACGCAGTATTTT,CASSAGGGLSTDTQYF
TRBV14,TRBD2,15,few,TRBJ2-1,TGTGCCAGCAGCCGAGTAGCGGGCTCCTACAATGAGCAGTTCTTC,CASSRVAGSYNEQFF
TRBV6-5,.,15,.,TRBJ1-2,TGTGCCAGCAGGACTCGGGACCGCCGTTCATGGGGCTACACCTTC,CASRTRDRRSWGYTF
TRBV27,.,15,.,TRBJ2-1,TGTGCCAGCAGGGGGGGCGCTTTGAGATTTAATGAGCAGTTCTTC,CASRGGALRFNEQFF
TRBV7-6,.,14,.,TRBJ2-3,TGTGCCAGCACCTCCGGTGGGGCCCTTCGTACGCGGTATTTT,CASTSGGALRTRYF
TRBV18,.,12,few,TRBJ2-3,TGTGCCAGCTCACCGGACAGAGATACGCAGTATTTT,CASSPDRDTQYF
TRBV28,.,14,few,TRBJ2-5,TGTGCCAGCAGTTCGCCGGGGGCGGTCGAGACCCAGTACTTC,CASSSPGAVETQYF
TRBV29-1,.,14,.,TRBJ1-2,TGCAGCGTTGTGTCTGCGCCGGCCCTACATGGCTACACCTTC,CSVVSAPALHGYTF
TRBV28,TRBD1,16,few,TRBJ1-2,TGTGCCAGCAGTCAGGGGGTTCGCAGGGGCGAGTATGGCTACACCTTC,CASSQGVRRGEYGYTF
TRBV9,TRBD2,14,.,TRBJ2-3,TGTGCCAGCAGCTATACGGGGGGGCGGGATACGCAGTATTTT,CASSYTGGRDTQYF